This T cell receptor (beta chain) derives from a study of cytomegalovirus exposure and HLA in healthy donors. Concerning this clone itself: Its antigen remains unidentified.

In the PCR, 60 Vbeta and 13 Jbeta primers were used. TCRdb's table, derived via immunoSEQ multiplex PCR, lists solely in-frame clones and lacks some. The profile shows about 110,000 clones, 75% of them singletons. Study outcomes and limitations: Most CMV-associated TCR beta chains were later found to appear HLA-restricted. Accurate prediction of HLA-A and HLA-B alleles (for most subjects) was reportedly achieved from TCR beta sequences.

Germline V gene lookup returns CDR1 LGHNT and CDR2 FRNRAP. CDR3 length: 13 amino acids. Trimming at V came to 7 bases and at J to 4 bases, leaving 3 bases not matched to a gene. The material sequenced was PBMCs. The source is a male donor in good health and CMV-seropositive. The V gene is TRBV12-5, the J gene TRBJ2-2; TRBD2 matches 7 bases. CDR3 coding DNA: TGTGCTAGTGCGCGGGAGCTCACCGGGGAGCTGTTTTTT. It encodes CASARELTGELFF.